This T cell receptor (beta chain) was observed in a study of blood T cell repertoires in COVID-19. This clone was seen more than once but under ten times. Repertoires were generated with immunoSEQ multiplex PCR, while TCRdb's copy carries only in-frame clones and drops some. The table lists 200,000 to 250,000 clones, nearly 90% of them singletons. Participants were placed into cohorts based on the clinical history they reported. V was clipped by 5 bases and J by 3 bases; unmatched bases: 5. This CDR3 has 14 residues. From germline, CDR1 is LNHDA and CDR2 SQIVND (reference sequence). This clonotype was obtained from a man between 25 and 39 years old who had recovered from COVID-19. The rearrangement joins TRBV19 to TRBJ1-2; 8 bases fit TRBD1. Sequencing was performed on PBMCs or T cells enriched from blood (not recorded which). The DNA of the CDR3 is TGTGCCAGTAGTCTGGACAGGGCCTACTATGGCTACACCTTC. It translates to CASSLDRAYYGYTF.